The rows below give T cell receptor beta chains drawn from one sample of a study of blood T cell repertoires in COVID-19. Here immunoSEQ multiplex PCR was the method, and the copy in TCRdb shows in-frame clones only, minus some. This table holds fewer than 300,000 clones, around 86% found once. Sequenced sample: peripheral blood. Receptors were obtained from a woman in her sixties with active or convalescent COVID-19. The CDR3 runs from the conserved cysteine through the conserved F or W. Fields, in order: D gene, V gene, J gene, clone size, CDR3 protein, CDR3 DNA. D genes are given only for firm matches. Clone size is given for some rows only: seen once, a few or many times, or a class if the clone is expanded.

d_call: .
v_call: TRBV14
j_call: TRBJ1-1
clone_size: .
cdr3_aa: CASSQFAGGKSEAFF
cdr3_nt: TGTGCCAGCAGCCAATTTGCAGGCGGGAAGTCTGAAGCTTTCTTT

d_call: TRBD1
v_call: TRBV2
j_call: TRBJ1-5
clone_size: .
cdr3_aa: CASNGQGVRQPQHF
cdr3_nt: TGTGCCAGCAACGGACAGGGGGTGCGTCAGCCCCAGCATTTT

d_call: TRBD2
v_call: TRBV11-2
j_call: TRBJ2-1
clone_size: many
cdr3_aa: CASSLGTSVNEQFF
cdr3_nt: TGTGCCAGCAGCTTAGGGACTAGCGTCAATGAGCAGTTCTTC

d_call: TRBD2
v_call: TRBV5-1
j_call: TRBJ2-7
clone_size: .
cdr3_aa: CASSLGASGGPYEQYF
cdr3_nt: TGCGCCAGCAGCTTGGGAGCTAGCGGGGGCCCCTACGAGCAGTACTTC

d_call: TRBD2
v_call: TRBV7-2
j_call: TRBJ2-1
clone_size: .
cdr3_aa: CASSGGLAGVYNEQFF
cdr3_nt: TGTGCCAGCAGCGGCGGACTAGCGGGGGTCTACAATGAGCAGTTCTTC

d_call: TRBD2
v_call: TRBV6-5
j_call: TRBJ2-7
clone_size: .
cdr3_aa: CASSLTSGYEQYF
cdr3_nt: TGTGCCAGCAGTTTAACTAGCGGCTACGAGCAGTACTTC

d_call: TRBD2
v_call: TRBV27
j_call: TRBJ2-7
clone_size: few
cdr3_aa: CASSSAGLAGNYEQYF
cdr3_nt: TGTGCCAGCAGTTCCGCGGGACTAGCGGGGAACTACGAGCAGTACTTC

d_call: .
v_call: TRBV4-2
j_call: TRBJ2-5
clone_size: .
cdr3_aa: CASSQDDLEETQYF
cdr3_nt: TGTGCCAGCAGCCAAGATGACTTGGAGGAGACCCAGTACTTC

d_call: .
v_call: TRBV5-4
j_call: TRBJ2-5
clone_size: .
cdr3_aa: CASSQGRDQYF
cdr3_nt: TGTGCCAGCAGCCAAGGGCGGGACCAGTACTTC

d_call: .
v_call: TRBV7-9
j_call: TRBJ1-2
clone_size: .
cdr3_aa: CASSLALGDYYGYTF
cdr3_nt: TGTGCCAGCAGCTTAGCGCTCGGGGACTACTATGGCTACACCTTC

d_call: .
v_call: TRBV9
j_call: TRBJ2-7
clone_size: .
cdr3_aa: CASSADRTPGRSSYEQYF
cdr3_nt: TGTGCCAGCAGCGCCGACCGAACCCCCGGGAGAAGCTCCTACGAGCAGTACTTC

d_call: TRBD1
v_call: TRBV9
j_call: TRBJ1-2
clone_size: .
cdr3_aa: CASSGQGADGGYTF
cdr3_nt: TGTGCCAGCAGCGGACAGGGGGCTGATGGGGGCTACACCTTC

d_call: TRBD1
v_call: TRBV7-8
j_call: TRBJ1-2
clone_size: once
cdr3_aa: CASSVGTPGQVGQASGYTF
cdr3_nt: TGTGCCAGCAGCGTAGGGACACCGGGACAGGTGGGACAGGCGAGTGGCTACACCTTC

d_call: TRBD1
v_call: TRBV24-1
j_call: TRBJ2-1
clone_size: .
cdr3_aa: CATSAAGTGRNEQFF
cdr3_nt: TGTGCCACCAGTGCCGCGGGGACAGGGAGAAATGAGCAGTTCTTC

d_call: TRBD1
v_call: TRBV7-8
j_call: TRBJ2-7
clone_size: .
cdr3_aa: CASSQDRSVGQYF
cdr3_nt: TGTGCCAGCAGCCAGGACAGGTCGGTAGGGCAGTACTTC

d_call: TRBD1
v_call: TRBV2
j_call: TRBJ1-2
clone_size: .
cdr3_aa: CASKLGTGPNGYTF
cdr3_nt: TGTGCCAGCAAGCTCGGGACAGGCCCCAATGGCTACACCTTC

d_call: TRBD1
v_call: TRBV7-6
j_call: TRBJ2-7
clone_size: .
cdr3_aa: CASSRTGVPFNEQYF
cdr3_nt: TGTGCCAGCAGCAGGACAGGGGTCCCCTTCAACGAGCAGTACTTC

d_call: TRBD2
v_call: TRBV19
j_call: TRBJ2-3
clone_size: .
cdr3_aa: CASRTSGGDTQYF
cdr3_nt: TGTGCCAGTAGGACTAGCGGGGGTGATACGCAGTATTTT

d_call: .
v_call: TRBV7-8
j_call: TRBJ1-5
clone_size: few
cdr3_aa: CASRLGGISQPQHF
cdr3_nt: TGTGCCAGCAGACTAGGAGGAATCAGTCAGCCCCAGCATTTT

d_call: .
v_call: TRBV12-1
j_call: TRBJ2-1
clone_size: .
cdr3_aa: CASSFATLAGEQFF
cdr3_nt: TGTGCCAGCAGCTTTGCCACCCTAGCGGGTGAGCAGTTCTTC

d_call: .
v_call: TRBV21-1
j_call: TRBJ1-5
clone_size: .
cdr3_aa: CASSRRQGYSNQPQHF
cdr3_nt: TGTGCCAGCAGCAGGAGACAGGGCTATAGCAATCAGCCCCAGCATTTT

d_call: .
v_call: TRBV15
j_call: TRBJ2-2
clone_size: .
cdr3_aa: CATSRDRSHTGELFF
cdr3_nt: TGTGCCACCAGCAGAGATAGGAGCCACACCGGGGAGCTGTTTTTT

d_call: .
v_call: TRBV7-2
j_call: TRBJ2-1
clone_size: many
cdr3_aa: CASSLGGSYNEQFF
cdr3_nt: TGTGCCAGCAGCTTAGGAGGCAGCTACAATGAGCAGTTCTTC

d_call: .
v_call: TRBV4-1
j_call: TRBJ1-1
clone_size: once
cdr3_aa: CASSQDSKKNTEAFF
cdr3_nt: TGCGCCAGCAGCCAAGATAGTAAAAAGAACACTGAAGCTTTCTTT

d_call: .
v_call: TRBV7-9
j_call: TRBJ1-2
clone_size: .
cdr3_aa: CASSFADIYGYTF
cdr3_nt: TGTGCCAGCAGCTTCGCTGACATCTATGGCTACACCTTC

d_call: .
v_call: TRBV6-5
j_call: TRBJ1-4
clone_size: .
cdr3_aa: CASRDRQHNEKLFF
cdr3_nt: TGTGCCAGCAGGGACCGACAGCATAATGAAAAACTGTTTTTT

d_call: TRBD1
v_call: TRBV5-4
j_call: TRBJ2-2
clone_size: .
cdr3_aa: CASSLVGGQSTGELFF
cdr3_nt: TGTGCCAGCAGCTTGGTAGGGGGCCAGAGCACCGGGGAGCTGTTTTTT

d_call: TRBD2
v_call: TRBV19
j_call: TRBJ2-1
clone_size: .
cdr3_aa: CASSIPPTGGRYNEQFF
cdr3_nt: TGTGCCAGTAGTATACCGCCAACGGGGGGGCGCTACAATGAGCAGTTCTTC

d_call: TRBD2
v_call: TRBV9
j_call: TRBJ2-2
clone_size: once
cdr3_aa: CASSTSGGSTGELFF
cdr3_nt: TGTGCCAGCAGTACTAGCGGGGGCTCAACCGGGGAGCTGTTTTTT

d_call: .
v_call: TRBV7-9
j_call: TRBJ1-1
clone_size: .
cdr3_aa: CASSKERTEAFF
cdr3_nt: TGTGCCAGCAGCAAAGAGCGCACTGAAGCTTTCTTT

d_call: .
v_call: TRBV20-1
j_call: TRBJ1-3
clone_size: .
cdr3_aa: CSGESANTIYF
cdr3_nt: TGCAGTGGGGAGTCGGCTAACACCATATATTTT

d_call: TRBD1
v_call: TRBV5-1
j_call: TRBJ2-1
clone_size: few
cdr3_aa: CASSFGQGVPNEQFF
cdr3_nt: TGCGCCAGCAGCTTCGGACAGGGAGTCCCCAATGAGCAGTTCTTC

d_call: .
v_call: TRBV5-1
j_call: TRBJ1-1
clone_size: .
cdr3_aa: CASSSWTRFGTRFENTEAFF
cdr3_nt: TGCGCCAGCAGCTCCTGGACACGATTCGGGACACGATTCGAGAACACTGAAGCTTTCTTT

d_call: TRBD1
v_call: TRBV4-1
j_call: TRBJ2-1
clone_size: .
cdr3_aa: CASSQVYGQGADEQFF
cdr3_nt: TGCGCCAGCAGCCAAGTTTATGGTCAGGGGGCTGATGAGCAGTTCTTC

d_call: .
v_call: TRBV11-2
j_call: TRBJ2-2
clone_size: .
cdr3_aa: CASSRTWTIPGELFF
cdr3_nt: TGTGCCAGCAGTCGAACTTGGACTATACCCGGGGAGCTGTTTTTT

d_call: TRBD1
v_call: TRBV11-3
j_call: TRBJ2-2
clone_size: .
cdr3_aa: CASSLHRGSGELFF
cdr3_nt: TGTGCCAGCAGCTTACACAGGGGGAGCGGGGAGCTGTTTTTT

d_call: TRBD1
v_call: TRBV20-1
j_call: TRBJ2-3
clone_size: .
cdr3_aa: CSASDGTALTDTQYF
cdr3_nt: TGCAGTGCTAGTGATGGGACAGCCCTCACAGATACGCAGTATTTT

d_call: TRBD1
v_call: TRBV5-1
j_call: TRBJ1-1
clone_size: .
cdr3_aa: CASSAQTGASEAFF
cdr3_nt: TGCGCCAGCAGCGCCCAGACAGGGGCCTCTGAAGCTTTCTTT

d_call: TRBD1
v_call: TRBV19
j_call: TRBJ1-2
clone_size: few
cdr3_aa: CASRRPGQQSYGYTF
cdr3_nt: TGTGCCAGTAGGAGACCGGGACAGCAATCCTATGGCTACACCTTC

d_call: TRBD1
v_call: TRBV5-5
j_call: TRBJ1-1
clone_size: .
cdr3_aa: CASSPRGDTEAFF
cdr3_nt: TGTGCCAGCAGCCCCAGGGGGGACACTGAAGCTTTCTTT

d_call: TRBD2
v_call: TRBV2
j_call: TRBJ2-1
clone_size: .
cdr3_aa: CASRRLAGGNEQFF
cdr3_nt: TGTGCCAGCCGTCGGCTAGCGGGGGGCAATGAGCAGTTCTTC

d_call: .
v_call: TRBV7-2
j_call: TRBJ2-3
clone_size: once
cdr3_aa: CASSLDAGTDTQYF
cdr3_nt: TGTGCCAGCAGCTTAGACGCGGGGACAGATACGCAGTATTTT

d_call: TRBD2
v_call: TRBV19
j_call: TRBJ2-2
clone_size: .
cdr3_aa: CASSVLAGGSSGELFF
cdr3_nt: TGTGCCAGTAGTGTACTAGCGGGGGGCTCGAGCGGGGAGCTGTTTTTT

d_call: .
v_call: TRBV6-2/TRBV6-3
j_call: TRBJ1-4
clone_size: once
cdr3_aa: CASSHTWGDEKLFF
cdr3_nt: TGTGCCAGCAGCCACACCTGGGGGGATGAAAAACTGTTTTTT

d_call: TRBD2
v_call: TRBV7-3
j_call: TRBJ2-1
clone_size: .
cdr3_aa: CASSPTTSGGRFF
cdr3_nt: TGTGCCAGCAGCCCCACGACTAGCGGGGGGCGGTTCTTC

d_call: .
v_call: TRBV6-5
j_call: TRBJ1-2
clone_size: few
cdr3_aa: CASSTTPAAFGGYTF
cdr3_nt: TGTGCCAGCAGTACCACTCCCGCCGCCTTCGGGGGCTACACCTTC

d_call: TRBD2
v_call: TRBV5-1
j_call: TRBJ2-7
clone_size: few
cdr3_aa: CASSLTSGAYYEQYF
cdr3_nt: TGCGCCAGCAGCTTGACTAGCGGGGCGTACTACGAGCAGTACTTC

d_call: .
v_call: TRBV9
j_call: TRBJ2-7
clone_size: once
cdr3_aa: CASSERAWGDEQYF
cdr3_nt: TGTGCCAGCAGCGAACGGGCCTGGGGGGACGAGCAGTACTTC